This T cell receptor beta chain was sequenced during a study of shared clonotypes between healthy human individuals. The table came from immunoSEQ multiplex PCR; TCRdb's copy has only in-frame clones and leaves some out. The sample shows roughly 2.2 million clones, over 90% of them seen only once. J lost 5 bases, V lost 3 bases, and 10 bases had no gene match. The CDR3 totals 16 residues. CDR1 LNHNV and CDR2 YYDKDF come from the germline V gene (reference sequence). Sequencing was done on a sample of naive CD4+ T cells from PBMCs. Indicated subset: CD45RA+ positively selected. This clonotype was obtained from a man aged 18 to 30 in good health. Some clones in this sample may be carry-over from other donors' samples. The chain links TRBV15 to TRBJ1-5; 7 bases match TRBD1. CDR3 protein: CATSRYRGQTDQPQHF. In DNA, the CDR3 is TGTGCCACCAGCAGGTATCGGGGACAGACAGATCAGCCCCAGCATTTT.